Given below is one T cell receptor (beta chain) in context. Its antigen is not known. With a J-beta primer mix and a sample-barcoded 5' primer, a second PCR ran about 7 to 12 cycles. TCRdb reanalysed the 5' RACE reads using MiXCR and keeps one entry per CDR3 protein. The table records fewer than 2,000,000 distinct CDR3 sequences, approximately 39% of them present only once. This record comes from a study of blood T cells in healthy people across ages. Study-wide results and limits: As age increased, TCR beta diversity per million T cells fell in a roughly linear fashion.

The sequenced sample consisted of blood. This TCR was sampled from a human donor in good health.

The CDR3 sequence: CAISEGRDRSGYTF. CDR3 nucleotides: TGTGCCATCAGTGAAGGGAGGGATCGAAGTGGCTACACCTTC. The V call is TRBV10-3, the J call TRBJ1-2; D unresolved. Trimming shortened V by 3 bases and J by 7 bases, and 15 bases separated the two germline ends. The germline V gene has CDR1 ENHRY and CDR2 SYGVKD. The CDR3 has 14 residues.